The 9 T cell receptor beta chains in this list originate from one sample, sequenced in a study of blood T cell repertoires in COVID-19. Produced via immunoSEQ multiplex PCR; TCRdb's table is partial and in-frame only. The sample shows roughly 140,000 clones, around 90% of them seen only once. Specimen: peripheral blood. The source of these receptors is a woman aged 50 to 65 with acute or convalescent COVID-19.

This chain joins TRBV6-5 and TRBJ1-1, with TRBD1 matching over 7 bases. Trimming at V came to 4 bases and at J to 1 base, leaving 6 bases not matched to a gene. This CDR3 is 15 amino acids long. Germline CDR1 reads MNHEY; CDR2 reads SVGAGI. The CDR3 DNA reads as TGTGCCAGCAGTTCAACCGGGACAGCGAACACTGAAGCTTTCTTT. Translated, it gives CASSSTGTANTEAFF.

The genes are TRBV11-2 and TRBJ1-1; D unclear. With 1 base removed from V and 1 base from J, the gap between germline ends came to 7 bases. The length of the CDR3 is 14 residues. Germline V gene sequence: CDR1 SGHAT, CDR2 FQNNGV. In nucleotides, the CDR3 is TGTGCCAGCAGCTTAGGGCAGGCGAACACTGAAGCTTTCTTT. The encoded protein is CASSLGQANTEAFF.

The genes are TRBV2 and TRBJ2-7; possible D gene TRBD2, 5 bases. CDR1 is SNHLY and CDR2 is FYNNEI in the germline V gene. V was shortened by 6 bases and J by 6 bases, with 12 bases between the two germline ends. The CDR3 loop spans 12 amino acids. The CDR3 nucleotides read TGTGCCAGCAGGACGGGGTATTCCGAGCAGTACTTC. It specifies CASRTGYSEQYF.

The genes are TRBV19 and TRBJ2-1; weak D call: TRBD2 (7 bases). The CDR3 runs to 15 residues. With 8 bases removed from V and 0 bases from J, the gap between germline ends came to 14 bases. Germline V gene sequence: CDR1 LNHDA, CDR2 SQIVND (reference sequence). For the CDR3, the DNA is TGTGCCAGTTCTCCCGGGGGGCCCTCCTACAATGAGCAGTTCTTC. Encoded protein: CASSPGGPSYNEQFF.

This clone occurred once. V is TRBV7-8 and J is TRBJ1-1; 9 positions match TRBD1. Germline CDR1 is SGHVS and CDR2 is FQNEAQ. After removal of 1 base from V and 0 bases from J, the junction contained 9 bases not matched to a gene. This CDR3 region has 18 residues. CDR3 bases: TGTGCCAGCAGCTTAGGCGGACAGGGGTTTATCATGAACACTGAAGCTTTCTTT. This translates into CASSLGGQGFIMNTEAFF.

The gene calls are TRBV6-5 and TRBJ1-6, with D tentatively TRBD1 (6 bases). CDR3 size: 14 residues. V was pared by 2 bases and J by 8 bases, with 10 bases between. Germline V CDR1 and CDR2: MNHEY, SVGAGI. CDR3 nucleotides: TGTGCCAGCAGTTACCAGGGGCCGGATTCACCCCTCCACTTT. It codes for CASSYQGPDSPLHF.

This chain links TRBV5-1 with TRBJ1-6; 7 bases line up with TRBD1. CDR1 and CDR2 (germline): SGHRS, YFSETQ. After removal of 0 bases from V and 7 bases from J, the junction contained 4 bases not matched to a gene. The CDR3 length is 15 residues. This CDR3 reads CASSLGQGLNSPLHF. The CDR3 DNA is TGCGCCAGCAGCTTGGGACAGGGTTTGAATTCACCCCTCCACTTT.

This chain links TRBV7-2 with TRBJ1-2, with D possibly being TRBD1 (5 bases). Trimming cost V 2 bases and J 2 bases, with 9 bases left between them. The CDR3 is 14 amino acids. The germline CDR1 and CDR2 sequences are SGHTA and FQGNSA. The CDR3 region has the DNA TGTGCCAGCAGCTTACCGACAGCAAACTATGGCTACACCTTC. Amino acids: CASSLPTANYGYTF.

This chain connects TRBV7-9 to TRBJ1-4; no definite D call. The CDR3 sequence is 15 residues long. From germline, CDR1 is SEHNR and CDR2 FQNEAQ (reference sequence). Trimming stripped 1 base from V and 6 bases from J, with 12 bases between. The CDR3 here is CASSLGGPGDEKLFF. CDR3 in DNA: TGTGCCAGCAGCTTAGGAGGGCCCGGGGATGAAAAACTGTTTTTT.